The sequence of this T cell receptor (beta chain) was determined in a study of untreated major depressive disorder. Each depressed patient was matched pairwise with a non-depressed control on sex, age, current smoking status and body mass index. Excluded: major illness, comorbidity, regular medication, drug use, over 100 g alcohol weekly. Method: immunoSEQ multiplex PCR; TCRdb's copy keeps in-frame clones and lacks some. The sample has 20,000 to 25,000 clones; around 87% are singletons. This clone is a singleton in its sample. Sequenced sample: CD4+ T cells from PBMCs. The sequence derives from a woman aged 30 to 39 in good health.

The CDR3 is CASTSVVGYGYTF. The CDR3 nucleotides are TGTGCCAGCACCTCCGTCGTGGGCTATGGCTACACCTTC. The chain recombines TRBV28 with TRBJ1-2; D gene unclear. V was cut by 7 bases and J by 4 bases, with 13 bases left in between. From germline, CDR1 is MDHEN and CDR2 SYDVKM. The CDR3 has 13 amino acids.